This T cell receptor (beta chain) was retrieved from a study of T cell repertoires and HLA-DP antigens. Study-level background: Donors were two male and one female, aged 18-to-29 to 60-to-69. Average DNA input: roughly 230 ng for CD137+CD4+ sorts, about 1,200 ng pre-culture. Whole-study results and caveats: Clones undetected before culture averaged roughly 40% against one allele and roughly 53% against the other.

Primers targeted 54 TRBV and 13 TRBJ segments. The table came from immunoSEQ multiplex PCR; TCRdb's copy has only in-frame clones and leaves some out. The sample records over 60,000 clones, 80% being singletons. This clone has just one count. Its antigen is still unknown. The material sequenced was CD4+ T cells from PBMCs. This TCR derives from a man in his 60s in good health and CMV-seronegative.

This CDR3 reads CASRGTANTGELFF. As DNA, the CDR3 is TGTGCCAGCAGAGGCACAGCGAACACCGGGGAGCTGTTTTTT. This rearrangement joins TRBV2 to TRBJ2-2, with D unclear. The V end was cut by 6 bases, the J end by 0 bases, with 8 bases between. From germline, CDR1 is SNHLY and CDR2 FYNNEI. The CDR3 loop spans 14 amino acids.